The 5 T cell receptor beta chains reported below all come from one sample, sequenced in a study of cytomegalovirus exposure and HLA in healthy donors. The PCR contained 60 Vbeta and 13 Jbeta primers. The method was immunoSEQ multiplex PCR; TCRdb's version includes in-frame clones alone and lacks a portion of them. Of 150,000 to 200,000 clones listed, 60% to 80% are singletons. Material for sequencing was PBMCs. These receptor sequences come from a man aged 40-50 years in good health and CMV-seronegative.

The chain couples TRBV25-1 to TRBJ1-5; 7 bases line up with TRBD1. This CDR3 is 16 amino acids long. In germline, CDR1 is MGHDK, CDR2 SYGVNS. The V gene end was trimmed by 4 bases and the J gene end by 1 base; junction bases not matched to a gene: 7. This chain's CDR3 is CASSGNRGGSNQPQHF. In DNA form, the CDR3 reads TGTGCCAGCAGTGGTAACAGGGGTGGAAGCAATCAGCCCCAGCATTTT.

This sequence joins TRBV6-5 and TRBJ2-7; 9 bases line up with TRBD1. The ends lost 5 bases at V and 1 base at J; junction bases unmatched: 3. Germline V lookup: CDR1 MNHEY, CDR2 SVGAGI. The CDR3 has 14 amino acids. DNA for the CDR3: TGTGCCAGCAGTACCGGGACAGGGTCCTACGAGCAGTACTTC. This codes for CASSTGTGSYEQYF.

The chain couples TRBV7-9 to TRBJ1-6; the D gene is possibly TRBD1 (5 bases). Trimming removed 2 bases from V and 7 bases from J, with 9 bases in between. Germline assignment: CDR1 SEHNR and CDR2 FQNEAQ (reference sequence). CDR3 size: 14 residues. In DNA form, the CDR3 reads TGTGCCAGCAGCTTAATGCGGGGGAATTCACCCCTCCACTTT. Its translation is CASSLMRGNSPLHF.

The chain combines TRBV29-1 with TRBJ2-3, with D perhaps TRBD2 (6 bases). Germline CDR1 SQVTM, CDR2 ANQGSEA. The length of the CDR3 is 13 residues. Trimming took 4 bases from V and 5 from J, leaving 13 bases between them. Here the CDR3 reads CSVGAGIEDTQYF. The CDR3 nucleotides read TGCAGCGTTGGTGCGGGGATCGAAGATACGCAGTATTTT.

Regarding this clone: At the DNA level, this CDR3 is encoded by other sequences in the same sample as well. This sequence joins TRBV5-4 and TRBJ2-7; 9 nucleotides agree with TRBD1. CDR1 is SGHNT, CDR2 YYREEE, per germline (reference sequence). The trim removed 5 bases at V and 4 bases at J, leaving 13 bases unmatched. The length of the CDR3 is 16 residues. CDR3 bases: TGTGCCAGCAGTGTAATACAGGGGGCGCCGGGTTACGAGCAGTACTTC. The encoded protein is CASSVIQGAPGYEQYF.